One and the same sample provided the 9 T cell receptor beta chains below, sequenced in a study of T cells in Graves' hyperthyroidism and ophthalmopathy. Amplification yielded TCR beta CDR3 regions, with RNA transcripts as the source. A set of HTBI primers served as the primers for a first-round RT-PCR of the TCR CDR3. TCRdb reprocessed the multiplex PCR reads with MiXCR, giving one entry per CDR3 protein. The data contain 600,000 to 650,000 distinct CDR3 sequences, around 15% of them seen just once; the ten biggest clones take up about 3.8%. The sequencing sample was made of blood. These receptors were obtained from a woman aged 30 to 39 with Graves' hyperthyroidism.

This clonotype was seen repeatedly, ten times or more. In DNA, the CDR3 is TGTGCCAGCAGACCGACAGGGGACGTCGGCACAGATACGCAGTATTTT. Its protein is CASRPTGDVGTDTQYF. This sequence joins TRBV2 and TRBJ2-3; 8 bases align to TRBD1. J was trimmed by 1 base and V by 6 bases; bases with no gene match: 9. The CDR3 runs to 16 residues. Per the germline V gene, CDR1 is SNHLY and CDR2 is FYNNEI.

Worth noting for this clonotype: This may arise from a read error, as a much more abundant clone is one base away. This rearrangement joins TRBV7-9 to TRBJ2-1; D is perhaps TRBD2 (5 bases). Germline values: CDR1 SEHNR, CDR2 FQNEAQ (reference sequence). Trimming left V 6 bases short and J 8 bases short, with 14 bases between. There are 13 residues in the CDR3. The CDR3 DNA follows: TGTGCCAGCAGTAGCGAGAGTTTGGATGAGCAGTTCTTC. Its translation is CASSSESLDEQFF.

In DNA, the CDR3 is TGTGCCAGCAGTTTTTTGGGAGCTATTCGGGCCCTCCACTTT. Its translation: CASSFLGAIRALHF. The chain uses TRBV27 and TRBJ1-6; D remains ambiguous. In germline, CDR1 is MNHEY, CDR2 SMNVEV (reference sequence). The germline V and J ends were trimmed by 3 bases and 14 bases, with 17 bases remaining between them. This CDR3 is 14 amino acids long.

This clonotype was recorded many times. The chain joins TRBV18 to TRBJ2-7; TRBD1 aligns across 7 bases. The CDR3 is 15 residues long. V was clipped by 4 bases and J by 2 bases; unmatched bases: 8. The germline CDR1 and CDR2 sequences are KGHSH and LQKENI. The CDR3 spells CASSRGTAVTYEQYF. The CDR3 nucleotides are TGTGCCAGCTCACGAGGGACAGCAGTCACCTACGAGCAGTACTTC.

This clonotype was seen ten or more times. The germline gene is not matched at one end of the junction; a read error may be the cause. The chain recombines TRBV5-4 with TRBJ2-5; D unclear. CDR1 is SGHNT, CDR2 YYREEE, per germline (reference sequence). There are 15 residues in the CDR3. The CDR3 loop reads CASTLGNGYQETQYF. The CDR3 nucleotides read TGTGCCAGCACCTTGGGCAACGGATACCAAGAGACCCAGTACTTC.

This clonotype was observed many times. This rearrangement joins TRBV20-1 to TRBJ2-7; D uncertain. The ends were cut back, 5 bases at V and 7 bases at J, with 3 bases in the middle. CDR1 DFQATT and CDR2 SNEGSKA come from the germline V gene (reference sequence). The CDR3 consists of 8 residues. The CDR3 spells CSADEQYF. In DNA form, the CDR3 reads TGCAGTGCTGATGAGCAGTACTTC.

The sample holds many counts of this clonotype. The V call is TRBV20-1, the J call TRBJ1-1; possible D gene TRBD1, 5 bases. The CDR3 has 14 amino acids. V lost 2 bases to trimming and J lost 4 bases, with 14 bases between them. The germline V gene encodes CDR1 DFQATT and CDR2 SNEGSKA (reference sequence). The chain's CDR3 is CSARTSLGGTEAFF. CDR3 nucleotide sequence: TGCAGTGCTAGAACTTCCCTGGGGGGCACTGAAGCTTTCTTT.

This clonotype occurred many times. The chain has TRBV3-1 and TRBJ2-7; TRBD2 aligns across 9 bases. Trimming removed 0 bases from V and 5 bases from J; junction bases left unmatched: 11. Germline V gene sequence: CDR1 LGHDT, CDR2 YNNKEL (reference sequence). The CDR3 extends over 17 amino acids. The CDR3 is CASSQDEESGRKDEQYF. Written as DNA, the CDR3 is TGTGCCAGCAGCCAAGATGAGGAGAGCGGGAGGAAGGACGAGCAGTACTTC.

The genes are TRBV4-1 and TRBJ2-5; 11 nucleotides agree with TRBD1. CDR1 and CDR2 from the germline V gene are MGHRA and YSYEKL. V shed 4 bases, J shed 4 bases, and the junction held 5 bases outside the gene matches. The CDR3 runs to 15 residues. The CDR3 here is CASSLPGQGGETQYF. The CDR3 DNA follows: TGCGCCAGCAGCCTACCGGGACAGGGGGGAGAGACCCAGTACTTC.